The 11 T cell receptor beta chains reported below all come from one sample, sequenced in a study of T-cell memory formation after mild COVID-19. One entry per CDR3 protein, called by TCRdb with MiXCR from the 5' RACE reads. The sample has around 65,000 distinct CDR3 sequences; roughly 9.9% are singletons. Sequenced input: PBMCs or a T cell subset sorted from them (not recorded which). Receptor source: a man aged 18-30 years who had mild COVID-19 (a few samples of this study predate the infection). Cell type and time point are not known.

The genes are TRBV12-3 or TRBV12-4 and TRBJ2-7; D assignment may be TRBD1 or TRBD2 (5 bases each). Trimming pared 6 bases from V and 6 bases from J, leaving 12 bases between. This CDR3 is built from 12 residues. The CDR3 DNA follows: TGTGCCAGCAGCCGGGACCTAGGCGAGCAGTACGTC. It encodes CASSRDLGEQYV.

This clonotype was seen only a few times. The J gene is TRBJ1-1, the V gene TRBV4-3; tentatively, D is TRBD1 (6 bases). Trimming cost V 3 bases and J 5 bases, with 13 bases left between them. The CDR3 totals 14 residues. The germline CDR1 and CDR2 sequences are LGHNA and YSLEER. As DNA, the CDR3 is TGCGCCAGCAGCCACACAACAGGGATTACTGAAGCTTTCTTT. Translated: CASSHTTGITEAFF.

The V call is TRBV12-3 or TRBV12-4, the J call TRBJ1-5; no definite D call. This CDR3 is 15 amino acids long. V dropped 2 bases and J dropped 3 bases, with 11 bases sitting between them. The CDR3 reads CASSLSSGFNQPQHF. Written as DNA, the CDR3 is TGTGCCAGCAGTTTATCCAGCGGATTCAATCAGCCCCAGCATTTT.

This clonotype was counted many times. The CDR3 sequence: CASRDRGPSTDTQYF. For the CDR3, the DNA is TGTGCCAGCCGGGACAGGGGTCCTAGCACAGATACGCAGTATTTT. This rearrangement joins TRBV19 to TRBJ2-3; 10 nucleotides match TRBD1. V dropped 9 bases and J dropped 0; count of bases not matched to a gene: 6. This CDR3 region has 15 residues. In germline, CDR1 is LNHDA, CDR2 SQIVND (reference sequence).

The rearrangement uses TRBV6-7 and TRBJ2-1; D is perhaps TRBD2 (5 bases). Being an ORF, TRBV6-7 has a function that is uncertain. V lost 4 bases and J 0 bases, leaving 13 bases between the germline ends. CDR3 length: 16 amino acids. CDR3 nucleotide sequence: TGTGCCAGCAGTTCCTGGCGGGTCGACTCCTACAATGAGCAGTTCTTC. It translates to CASSSWRVDSYNEQFF.

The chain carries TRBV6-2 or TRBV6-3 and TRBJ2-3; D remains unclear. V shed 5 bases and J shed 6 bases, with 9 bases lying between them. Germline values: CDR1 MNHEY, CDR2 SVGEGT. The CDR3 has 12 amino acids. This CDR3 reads CASSPTVDTQYF. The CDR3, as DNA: TGTGCCAGCAGTCCTACGGTGGATACGCAGTATTTT.

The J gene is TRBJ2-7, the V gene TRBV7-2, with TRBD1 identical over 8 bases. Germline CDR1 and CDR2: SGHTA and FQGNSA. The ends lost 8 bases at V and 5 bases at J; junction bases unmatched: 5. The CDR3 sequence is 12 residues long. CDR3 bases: TGTGCCAGCGAGACAGGGGTCCACGAGCAGTACTTC. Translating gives CASETGVHEQYF.

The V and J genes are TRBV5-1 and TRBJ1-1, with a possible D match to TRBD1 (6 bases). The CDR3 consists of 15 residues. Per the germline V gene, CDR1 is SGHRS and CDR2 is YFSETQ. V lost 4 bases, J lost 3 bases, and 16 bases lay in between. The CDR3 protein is CASSPGGGADTEAFF. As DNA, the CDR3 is TGCGCCAGCAGCCCGGGGGGGGGCGCGGACACTGAAGCTTTCTTT.

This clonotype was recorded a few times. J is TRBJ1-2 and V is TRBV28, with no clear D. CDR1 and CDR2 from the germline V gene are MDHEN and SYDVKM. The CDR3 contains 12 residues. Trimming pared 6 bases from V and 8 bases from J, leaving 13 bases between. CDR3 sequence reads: CASSPPGLGYTF. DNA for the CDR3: TGTGCCAGCAGCCCCCCGGGTTTAGGCTACACCTTC.

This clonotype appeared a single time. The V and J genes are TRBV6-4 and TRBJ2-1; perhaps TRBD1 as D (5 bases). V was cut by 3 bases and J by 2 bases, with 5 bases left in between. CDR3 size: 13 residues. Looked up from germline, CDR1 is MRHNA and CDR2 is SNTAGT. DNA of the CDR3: TGTGCCAGCAGTGAGGACACCTACAATGAGCAGTTCTTC. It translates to CASSEDTYNEQFF.

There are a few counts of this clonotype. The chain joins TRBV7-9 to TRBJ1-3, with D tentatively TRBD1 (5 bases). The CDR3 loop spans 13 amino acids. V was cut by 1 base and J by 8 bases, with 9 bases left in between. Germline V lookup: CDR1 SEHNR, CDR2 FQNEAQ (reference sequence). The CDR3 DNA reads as TGTGCCAGCAGCTTAGAGGGGTCGCACACCATATATTTT. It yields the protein CASSLEGSHTIYF.